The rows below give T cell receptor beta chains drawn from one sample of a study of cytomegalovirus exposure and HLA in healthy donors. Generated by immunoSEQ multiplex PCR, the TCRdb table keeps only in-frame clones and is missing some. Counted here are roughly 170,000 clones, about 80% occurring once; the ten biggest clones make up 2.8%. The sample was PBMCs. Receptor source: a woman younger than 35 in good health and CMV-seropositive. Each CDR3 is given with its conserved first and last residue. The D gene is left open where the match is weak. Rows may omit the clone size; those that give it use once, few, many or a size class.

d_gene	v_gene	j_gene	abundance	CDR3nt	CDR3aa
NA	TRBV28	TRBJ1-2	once	TGTGCCAGCAGTTTCGGCAGGGGCCGTGGCTACACCTTC	CASSFGRGRGYTF
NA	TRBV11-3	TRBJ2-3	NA	TGTGCCAGCAGCTTGGCGGGGAGCACAGATACGCAGTATTTT	CASSLAGSTDTQYF
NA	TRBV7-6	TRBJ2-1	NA	TGTGCCAGCAGCCCGGGAAGCGTGAATGAGCAGTTCTTC	CASSPGSVNEQFF
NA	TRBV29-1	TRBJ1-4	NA	TGCAGCGCCCAGCGGGGGACTAATGAAAAACTGTTTTTT	CSAQRGTNEKLFF
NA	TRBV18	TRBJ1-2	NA	TGTGCCAGCTCACTAGGACAGAAATATGGCTACACCTTC	CASSLGQKYGYTF
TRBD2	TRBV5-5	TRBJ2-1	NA	TGTGCCAGCACCGATACTAGCGGGGGATCTTATGAGCAGTTCTTC	CASTDTSGGSYEQFF
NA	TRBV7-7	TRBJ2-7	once	TGTGCCAGCAGCCAGGAAGATAACAGCTACGAGCAGTACTTC	CASSQEDNSYEQYF
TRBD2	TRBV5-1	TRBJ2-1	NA	TGCGCCAGCAGCGGCCAACCTAGCGGGGGGGCCCATGAGCAGTTCTTC	CASSGQPSGGAHEQFF
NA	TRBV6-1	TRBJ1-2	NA	TGTGCCAGCAGTGAAAGTAGGGGATCTTGGGGCTACACCTTC	CASSESRGSWGYTF
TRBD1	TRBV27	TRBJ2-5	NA	TGTGCCAGCAGTAAAACCGGGACAGGCGGTGAGACCCAGTACTTC	CASSKTGTGGETQYF
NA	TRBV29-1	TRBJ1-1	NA	TGCAGCGTTGGGACGGGGGGGGATAACACTGAAGCTTTCTTT	CSVGTGGDNTEAFF
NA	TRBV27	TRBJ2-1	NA	TGTGCCAGCAGTTTATCTCTTCACAATGAGCAGTTCTTC	CASSLSLHNEQFF
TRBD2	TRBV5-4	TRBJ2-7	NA	TGTGCCAGCAGCTTGGACCCAGCGGGGGGCATTGTCTACGAGCAGTACTTC	CASSLDPAGGIVYEQYF
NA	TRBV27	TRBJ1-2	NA	TGTGCCAGCAGTCCCCTAACAACGGGGAACTATGGCTACACCTTC	CASSPLTTGNYGYTF
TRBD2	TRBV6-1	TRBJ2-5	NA	TGTGCCAGCAGTGGCCTAGCGGGGGTGGGGACCCAGTACTTC	CASSGLAGVGTQYF
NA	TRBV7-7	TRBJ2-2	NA	TGTGCCAGCAGCTTGGCTACCGGGACACGAAACACCGGGGAGCTGTTTTTT	CASSLATGTRNTGELFF
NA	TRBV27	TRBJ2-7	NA	TGTGCCAGCAGGATGAGTGGGCCCTACGAGCAGTACTTC	CASRMSGPYEQYF
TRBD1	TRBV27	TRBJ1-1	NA	TGTGCCAGCAGCCCCCGGAGGGGGCTATATGAAGCTTTCTTT	CASSPRRGLYEAFF
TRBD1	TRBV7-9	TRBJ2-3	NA	TGTGCCAGCAGCTTAGGAGTTTCAGGGGGTGATACGCAGTATTTT	CASSLGVSGGDTQYF
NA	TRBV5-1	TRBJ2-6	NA	TGCGCCAGCAGCTCAAATACAGGGCCTGGGGCCAACGTCCTGACTTTC	CASSSNTGPGANVLTF
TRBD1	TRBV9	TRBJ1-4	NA	TGTGCCAGCAGCGCCTCCGACAGGGTATCTAATGAAAAACTGTTTTTT	CASSASDRVSNEKLFF
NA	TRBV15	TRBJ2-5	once	TGTGCCACCAGCAGCCTCGGAGAGACCCAGTACTTC	CATSSLGETQYF
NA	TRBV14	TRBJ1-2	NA	TGTGCCAGCAGCCAAGTTATGGGGAGCGGCTACACCTTC	CASSQVMGSGYTF
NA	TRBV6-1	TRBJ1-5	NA	TGTGCCAGCAGTGAAGCGTCGGGGGGGAATCAGCCCCAGCATTTT	CASSEASGGNQPQHF
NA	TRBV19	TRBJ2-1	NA	TGTGCCAGTAGTATAGACGGGCAGGGAGGAGGCAATGAGCAGTTCTTC	CASSIDGQGGGNEQFF
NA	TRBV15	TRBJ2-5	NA	TGTGCCACCACCCCAACAGGGCTTGGCGAGACCCAGTACTTC	CATTPTGLGETQYF
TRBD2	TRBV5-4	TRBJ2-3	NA	TGTGCCAGCAGCCCTGGGGGACTAGCGGACACAGATACGCAGTATTTT	CASSPGGLADTDTQYF
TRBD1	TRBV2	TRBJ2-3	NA	TGTGCCAGCAGGCTGGGACAGGGAGGTGCAGATACGCAGTATTTT	CASRLGQGGADTQYF
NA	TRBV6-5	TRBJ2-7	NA	TGTGCCAGCAGTTACTCGAAAGTTCAGGACGAGCAGTACTTC	CASSYSKVQDEQYF
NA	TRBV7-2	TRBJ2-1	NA	TGTGCCAGCAGCTTATTGAGCGATGAGCAGTTCTTC	CASSLLSDEQFF
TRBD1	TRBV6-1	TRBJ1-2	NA	TGTGCCAGCAGTGGCCGGGACAGTGATAACTATGGCTACACCTTC	CASSGRDSDNYGYTF
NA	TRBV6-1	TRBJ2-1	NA	TGTGCCAGCAGTGTTCAGCGACCCAATGAGCAGTTCTTC	CASSVQRPNEQFF
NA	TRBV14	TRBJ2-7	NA	TGTGCCAGCAGCCGAGGAAACCCCTACGAGCAGTACTTC	CASSRGNPYEQYF
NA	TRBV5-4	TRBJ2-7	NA	TGTGCCAGCAGCTTGTCACACTCCTACGAGCAGTACTTC	CASSLSHSYEQYF
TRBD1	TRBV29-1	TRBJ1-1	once	TGCAGCGTTTCAGGGGGCGGGTACACTGAAGCTTTCTTT	CSVSGGGYTEAFF
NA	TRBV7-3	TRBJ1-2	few	TGTGCCAGCAGCCCAGGGCAGGGGATCCATGGCTACACCTTC	CASSPGQGIHGYTF
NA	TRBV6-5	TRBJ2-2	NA	TGTGCCAGCAGTTACGCAAGGGGTGGCGGGGAGCTGTTTTTT	CASSYARGGGELFF